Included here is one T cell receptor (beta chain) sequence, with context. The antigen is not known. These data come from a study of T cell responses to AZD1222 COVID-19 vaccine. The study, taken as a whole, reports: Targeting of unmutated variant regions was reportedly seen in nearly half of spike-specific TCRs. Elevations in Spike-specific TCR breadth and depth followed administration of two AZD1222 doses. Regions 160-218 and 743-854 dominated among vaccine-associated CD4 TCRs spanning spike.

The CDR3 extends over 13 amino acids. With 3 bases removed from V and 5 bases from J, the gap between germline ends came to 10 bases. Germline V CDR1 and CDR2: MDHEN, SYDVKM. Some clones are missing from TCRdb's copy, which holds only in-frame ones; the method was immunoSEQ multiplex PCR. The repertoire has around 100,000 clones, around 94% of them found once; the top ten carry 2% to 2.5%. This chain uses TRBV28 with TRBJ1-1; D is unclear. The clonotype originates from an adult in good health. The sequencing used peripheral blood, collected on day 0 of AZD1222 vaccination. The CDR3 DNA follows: TGTGCCAGCAGTTTTCATGAACGGACTGAAGCTTTCTTT. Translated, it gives CASSFHERTEAFF. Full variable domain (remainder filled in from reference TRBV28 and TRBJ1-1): DVKVTQSSRYLVKRTGEKVFLECVQDMDHENMFWYRQDPGLGLRLIYFSYDVKMKEKGDIPEGYSVSREKKERFSLILESASTNQTSMYLCASSFHERTEAFFGQGTRLTVV.